What follows are 25 T cell receptor beta chains derived from one specimen sequenced in a study of cytomegalovirus exposure and HLA in healthy donors. Amplification used 60 Vbeta primers and 13 Jbeta primers. Sequencing used immunoSEQ multiplex PCR; TCRdb keeps in-frame clones, though not all of them. The sample includes more than 95,000 clones, 81% of them seen just once. Sequenced input: PBMCs. The receptor set was obtained from a man in his late teens or twenties in good health and CMV-seronegative.

This clone has at least ten counts. Other DNA sequences of this sample code for an identical CDR3. The chain uses TRBV6-1 and TRBJ2-5; 9 bases line up with TRBD1. V gave up 5 bases and J gave up 5 bases; unmatched junction bases: 3. The CDR3 spans 13 residues. Germline assignment: CDR1 MNHNS and CDR2 SASEGT. This CDR3 is CASSRDRDETQYF. The CDR3, as DNA: TGTGCCAGCAGTCGGGACAGGGATGAGACCCAGTACTTC.

This rearrangement joins TRBV18 to TRBJ2-1, with D maybe TRBD2 (6 bases). Germline CDR1 is KGHSH and CDR2 is LQKENI. With 6 bases removed from V and 4 bases from J, the gap between germline ends came to 16 bases. The CDR3 runs to 15 residues. The CDR3, as DNA: TGTGCCAGCTCCCGCCTTGGGACTTTGTACAATGAGCAGTTCTTC. It is translated as CASSRLGTLYNEQFF.

This clone was observed a handful of times. V gene TRBV30 combines with J gene TRBJ1-5; TRBD1 matches at 7 bases. After removal of 7 bases from V and 6 bases from J, the junction contained 12 bases not matched to a gene. Germline values: CDR1 GTSNPN, CDR2 SVGIG (reference sequence). CDR3 length: 14 residues. CDR3 in DNA: TGTGCCTCCCTAGACAGGGAGCGAGGTCAGCCCCAGCATTTT. It is translated as CASLDRERGQPQHF.

The CDR3, as DNA: TGTGCCAGCCTAAAAAGAGCCCGGGACGGACTACCGGGCTACACCTTC. Amino acid sequence: CASLKRARDGLPGYTF. The V gene is TRBV19, the J gene TRBJ1-2; weak D call: TRBD1 (5 bases). Germline CDR1 and CDR2: LNHDA and SQIVND (reference sequence). This CDR3 region has 16 residues. V was clipped by 9 bases and J by 8 bases, with 28 bases between them.

This sequence joins TRBV9 and TRBJ1-3; D perhaps matches TRBD1 (5 bases). The CDR3 length is 14 residues. Germline V gives CDR1 SGDLS, CDR2 YYNGEE. Trimming stripped 0 bases from V and 5 bases from J, with 9 bases between. The CDR3 bases are TGTGCCAGCAGCGTAGCGTCAGGGAGAAACACCATATATTTT. Translation: CASSVASGRNTIYF.

In regard to this clone: Other DNA sequences from this sample encode an identical CDR3 as well. V gene TRBV6-5 combines with J gene TRBJ1-4; D gene unclear. Per the germline V gene, CDR1 is MNHEY and CDR2 is SVGAGI. This CDR3 has 15 residues. The V and J ends lost 5 bases and 0 bases respectively, with 10 bases between them. The CDR3 here is CASSPSGTTNEKLFF. In DNA form, the CDR3 reads TGTGCCAGCAGTCCCTCCGGGACAACTAATGAAAAACTGTTTTTT.

The rearrangement links TRBV5-8 to TRBJ2-6, with no clear D. The V end was cut by 0 bases, the J end by 7 bases, with 11 bases between. The CDR3 contains 15 residues. Germline CDR1 and CDR2: SGHTS and YDEGEE. CDR3 DNA: TGTGCCAGCAGCTTGGATCCCTTTGTAGCCAACGTCCTGACTTTC. It specifies CASSLDPFVANVLTF.

This chain joins TRBV7-9 and TRBJ1-2; weak D call: TRBD1 (5 bases). Looked up from germline, CDR1 is SEHNR and CDR2 is FQNEAQ (reference sequence). V was pared by 5 bases and J by 7 bases, with 17 bases between. The CDR3 is 14 residues long. CDR3 DNA: TGTGCCAGCAGCCCCGCCGGGCAGGGTTTTGGCTACACCTTC. Protein sequence: CASSPAGQGFGYTF. Full variable domain (missing parts from reference TRBV7-9 and TRBJ1-2): DTGVSQNPRHKITKRGQNVTFRCDPISEHNRLYWYRQTLGQGPEFLTYFQNEAQLEKSRLLSDRFSAERPKGSFSTLEIQRTEQGDSAMYLCASSPAGQGFGYTFGSGTRLTVV.

This clone was seen a few times. The chain links TRBV7-9 to TRBJ1-1; possibly TRBD1 for D (5 bases). Germline CDR1 SEHNR, CDR2 FQNEAQ (reference sequence). V was clipped by 2 bases and J by 3 bases, with 13 bases between them. The CDR3 extends over 15 amino acids. The CDR3 nucleotides read TGTGCCAGCAGCTTAATAGGGGTCGGTGACACTGAAGCTTTCTTT. Translating gives CASSLIGVGDTEAFF.

The chain employs TRBV11-1 and TRBJ2-2; unclear D gene. Trimming shortened V by 6 bases and J by 4 bases, and 9 bases separated the two germline ends. Per the germline V gene, CDR1 is SGHAT and CDR2 is FQDESV (reference sequence). The CDR3 is made up of 13 amino acids. Here the CDR3 DNA reads TGTGCCAGCAGGGTGCCGGGCACCGGGGAGCTGTTTTTT. Its protein product is CASRVPGTGELFF.

The rearrangement links TRBV5-5 to TRBJ2-7, with D perhaps matching TRBD2 (7 bases). V lost 4 bases, J lost 0 bases, and 17 bases lay in between. The CDR3 runs to 16 residues. The germline CDR1 and CDR2 sequences are SGHKS and YYEKEE (reference sequence). This CDR3 is CASSRGAGRASYEQYF. CDR3 coding DNA: TGTGCCAGCAGCCGGGGGGCAGGGAGGGCCTCCTACGAGCAGTACTTC.

This clone was counted only a few times. J is TRBJ2-5 and V is TRBV4-2; 10 bases align to TRBD2. The CDR3 runs 16 residues. V shed 3 bases and J 2 bases; nucleotides not matched to a gene: 6. The germline gives CDR1 LGHNA, CDR2 YNFKEQ. DNA of the CDR3: TGTGCCAGCAGCCAGGGGGTAGCGGGGGGACAAGAGACCCAGTACTTC. Amino acids: CASSQGVAGGQETQYF.

This clone appeared a single time. This chain links TRBV4-3 with TRBJ2-7; the match to TRBD1 covers 7 bases. CDR1 is LGHNA, CDR2 YSLEER, per germline. The CDR3 is 18 residues long. Unmatched junction bases numbered 17, after V lost 4 bases and J lost 2 bases. CDR3 amino acids: CASSLPGTVPRFAYEQYF. DNA for the CDR3: TGCGCCAGCAGCCTACCTGGGACAGTCCCTAGGTTCGCCTACGAGCAGTACTTC.

The chain is built from TRBV7-6 and TRBJ1-2; TRBD1 matches at 9 bases. This CDR3 comprises 15 residues. Germline V CDR1 and CDR2: SGHVS, FNYEAQ. The V segment lost 2 bases and the J segment 8 bases; nucleotides outside the gene matches: 9. CDR3 in amino acids: CASSLRDRDLLGYTF. The CDR3 nucleotides read TGTGCCAGCAGCTTAAGGGACAGGGACCTTTTGGGCTACACCTTC.

The chain recombines TRBV29-1 with TRBJ1-1; TRBD1 might be the D (5 bases). V was cut by 6 bases and J by 0 bases, with 11 bases left in between. The CDR3 consists of 13 residues. Germline CDR1 SQVTM, CDR2 ANQGSEA. CDR3 sequence: CSVAGRMNTEAFF. The CDR3 DNA follows: TGCAGCGTCGCAGGGCGGATGAACACTGAAGCTTTCTTT.

The chain carries TRBV7-9 and TRBJ1-1, with D maybe TRBD1 (6 bases). Per germline, CDR1 SEHNR and CDR2 FQNEAQ (reference sequence). CDR3 size: 13 residues. With 4 bases removed from V and 0 bases from J, the gap between germline ends came to 6 bases. CDR3 protein: CASSSGVNTEAFF. The CDR3 nucleotides are TGTGCCAGCAGCTCAGGGGTGAACACTGAAGCTTTCTTT. The full variable domain, in which reference TRBV7-9 and TRBJ1-1 provide the parts outside the CDR3, is DTGVSQNPRHKITKRGQNVTFRCDPISEHNRLYWYRQTLGQGPEFLTYFQNEAQLEKSRLLSDRFSAERPKGSFSTLEIQRTEQGDSAMYLCASSSGVNTEAFFGQGTRLTVV.

A word on this clone: The junction does not match germline at one end; this may be a read error. The chain couples TRBV5-1 to TRBJ2-3; D remains unclear. Per germline, CDR1 SGHRS and CDR2 YFSETQ. This CDR3 is 12 amino acids long. The CDR3 sequence is CASSNSRDTQYF. DNA of the CDR3: TGCGCCAGCAGCAATAGCAGAGATACGCAGTATTTT. Full variable domain (remainder filled in from reference TRBV5-1 and TRBJ2-3): KAGVTQTPRYLIKTRGQQVTLSCSPISGHRSVSWYQQTPGQGLQFLFEYFSETQRNKGNFPGRFSGRQFSNSRSEMNVSTLELGDSALYLCASSNSRDTQYFGPGTRLTVL.

This chain connects TRBV7-3 to TRBJ2-5; D is perhaps TRBD1 (6 bases). Germline V lookup: CDR1 SGHTA, CDR2 FQGTGA. Trimming stripped 5 bases from V and 5 bases from J, with 15 bases between. The CDR3 spans 14 residues. The CDR3 nucleotides read TGTGCCAGCAGCCCCACAGGGATGGGGGAGACCCAGTACTTC. It yields the protein CASSPTGMGETQYF.

This clone was counted once. The chain employs TRBV7-3 and TRBJ1-5; TRBD1 might be the D (5 bases). V gave up 5 bases and J gave up 7 bases, with 27 bases separating them. Looked up from germline, CDR1 is SGHTA and CDR2 is FQGTGA. This CDR3 has 18 residues. CDR3 loop: CASSMSFTGTLEGQPQHF. DNA of the CDR3: TGTGCCAGCAGCATGAGCTTTACCGGGACTCTTGAGGGGCAGCCCCAGCATTTT. Full variable domain (remainder filled in from reference TRBV7-3 and TRBJ1-5): GAGVSQTPSNKVTEKGKYVELRCDPISGHTALYWYRQSLGQGPEFLIYFQGTGAADDSGLPNDRFFAVRPEGSVSTLKIQRTERGDSAVYLCASSMSFTGTLEGQPQHFGDGTRLSIL.

This clone is a singleton in its sample. V is TRBV19 and J is TRBJ1-2; a weak D match, TRBD1 (5 bases). The CDR3 is 15 amino acids. V lost 6 bases and J 10 bases, leaving 24 bases between the germline ends. Germline loops: CDR1 LNHDA, CDR2 SQIVND (reference sequence). CDR3: CASSHTYRPEVNYTF. The CDR3 DNA follows: TGTGCCAGTAGCCATACGTACAGGCCCGAAGTCAACTACACCTTC. Full variable domain (remainder filled in from reference TRBV19 and TRBJ1-2): DGGITQSPKYLFRKEGQNVTLSCEQNLNHDAMYWYRQDPGQGLRLIYYSQIVNDFQKGDIAEGYSVSREKKESFPLTVTSAQKNPTAFYLCASSHTYRPEVNYTFGSGTRLTVV.

The chain recombines TRBV5-4 with TRBJ1-1; 8 nucleotides match TRBD1. The length of the CDR3 is 16 residues. Germline V gene lookup returns CDR1 SGHNT and CDR2 YYREEE (reference sequence). The junction had 4 bases not matched to a gene; V was cut back by 0 bases and J by 0 bases. The CDR3 is CASSLAGGGLNTEAFF. The CDR3 coding sequence is TGTGCCAGCAGCTTGGCAGGGGGCGGTTTGAACACTGAAGCTTTCTTT.

The chain employs TRBV7-9 and TRBJ1-1, with D perhaps matching TRBD1 (5 bases). The CDR3 consists of 15 residues. The germline V gene has CDR1 SEHNR and CDR2 FQNEAQ (reference sequence). Between the trimmed V and J ends, which lost 2 bases and 11 bases, there was a span of 21 bases. The CDR3 is CASSLKEQASYRAFF. In nucleotides, the CDR3 is TGTGCCAGCAGCTTAAAGGAACAGGCCAGTTATCGGGCTTTCTTT.

The chain carries TRBV29-1 and TRBJ2-5; 7 bases are a match to TRBD1. V gave up 7 bases and J gave up 5 bases; unmatched junction bases: 13. The CDR3 consists of 14 residues. Germline loops: CDR1 SQVTM, CDR2 ANQGSEA. As DNA, the CDR3 is TGCAGCGGTTCGCCGACAGGGAATAGGGAGACCCAGTACTTC. It is translated as CSGSPTGNRETQYF.

This sequence joins TRBV6-4 and TRBJ1-4; a possible D gene is TRBD1 (5 bases). Trimming took 5 bases from V and 3 from J, leaving 13 bases between them. Germline values: CDR1 MRHNA, CDR2 SNTAGT. The CDR3 is 15 residues long. CDR3 in amino acids: CASSPTGGANEKLFF. CDR3 sequence (DNA): TGTGCCAGCAGTCCCACTGGGGGGGCTAATGAAAAACTGTTTTTT.

V gene TRBV6-5 combines with J gene TRBJ2-7; 9 bases are a match to TRBD1. V dropped 6 bases and J dropped 2; count of bases not matched to a gene: 8. The CDR3 spans 15 residues. Germline CDR1 MNHEY, CDR2 SVGAGI. The CDR3 region is CASSNRDRATYEQYF. The CDR3 nucleotides read TGTGCCAGCAGCAACAGGGACAGGGCAACCTACGAGCAGTACTTC.